This TCR beta chain was profiled in a study of sequential checkpoint blockade in melanoma. Study overall: First-line arms were nivolumab then ipilimumab, or the reverse, randomized 1:1. Maintenance nivolumab came after either treatment sequence.

The CDR3 length is 15 residues. The germline V and J ends were trimmed by 10 bases and 0 bases, with 19 bases remaining between them. CDR1 is MNHEY, CDR2 SVGAGI, per germline. Method: immunoSEQ multiplex PCR; TCRdb's copy keeps in-frame clones and lacks some. The sample consists of about 22,000 clones, about two thirds of them appearing once. Indicated treatment: randomized to nivolumab then ipilimumab (arm A) or the reverse (arm B). None of the patients previously received DNA-damaging chemotherapy. PBMC sorting kept live CD3+CD8+ cells without CD19 or CD56. This chain connects TRBV6-5 to TRBJ2-7; D perhaps matches TRBD2 (5 bases). The starting material was CD8+ T cells sorted from blood (inferred from file names), obtained from a patient given nivolumab and ipilimumab in sequence. This clonotype was sampled from a human donor with melanoma. This CDR3 reads CATHSRAAISYEQYF. In DNA form, the CDR3 reads TGTGCCACTCATTCGCGGGCAGCTATCTCCTACGAGCAGTACTTC.